This TCR beta chain originates from a study of T cell responses to AZD1222 COVID-19 vaccine. Study conclusions and caveats: Spike-specific TCR breadth and depth rose after two AZD1222 doses.

Sequencing was performed with immunoSEQ multiplex PCR; in TCRdb, only in-frame clones are kept and a portion is missing. The sample has 94,000 or so clones, 80% to 90% seen once. As to this clone: Its antigen is as yet unknown.

This CDR3 is 15 amino acids long. V lost 0 bases to trimming and J lost 8 bases, with 12 bases between them. Looked up from germline, CDR1 is SGHRS and CDR2 is YFSETQ. The chain links TRBV5-1 to TRBJ1-6; weak D call: TRBD1 (6 bases). The sample here was peripheral blood, taken on day 0 of AZD1222 vaccination. This TCR derives from an adult in good health. The CDR3, as DNA: TGCGCCAGCAGCTTGGAGGATCCAGGGGATTCACCCCTCCACTTT. Its translation: CASSLEDPGDSPLHF.